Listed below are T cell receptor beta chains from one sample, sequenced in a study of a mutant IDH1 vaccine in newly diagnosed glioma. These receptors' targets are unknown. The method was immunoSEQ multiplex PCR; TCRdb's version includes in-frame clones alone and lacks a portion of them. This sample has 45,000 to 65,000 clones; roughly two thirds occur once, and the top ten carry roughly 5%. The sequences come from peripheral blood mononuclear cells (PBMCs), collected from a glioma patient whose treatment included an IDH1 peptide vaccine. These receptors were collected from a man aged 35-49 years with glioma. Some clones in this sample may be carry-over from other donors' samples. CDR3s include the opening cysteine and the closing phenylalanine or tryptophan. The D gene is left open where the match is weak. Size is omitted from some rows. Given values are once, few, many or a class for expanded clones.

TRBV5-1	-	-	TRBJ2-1	TGCGCCAGCAGCGCGGGGTCGTACAATGAGCAGTTCTTC	CASSAGSYNEQFF
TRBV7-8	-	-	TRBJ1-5	TGTGCCAGCAGCTTAGTTTCCGCAAGCAATCAGCCCCAGCATTTT	CASSLVSASNQPQHF
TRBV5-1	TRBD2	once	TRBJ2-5	TGCGCCAGCAGCTTGGGAGCGGGGGGTAAAGAGACCCAGTACTTC	CASSLGAGGKETQYF
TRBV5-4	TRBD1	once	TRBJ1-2	TGTGCCAGCAGCTTGGGGGGGGGACAGGGCTATGGCTACACCTTC	CASSLGGGQGYGYTF
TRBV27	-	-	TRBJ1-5	TGTGCCAGCAGTCGGGGTAGGAGCAATCAGCCCCAGCATTTT	CASSRGRSNQPQHF
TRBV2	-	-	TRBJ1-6	TGTGCCAGCAGTGAACAGGGAAACTATAATTCACCCCTCCACTTT	CASSEQGNYNSPLHF
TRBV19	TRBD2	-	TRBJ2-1	TGTGCCAGTAGCAAACTAGCGGGGGGGCACAATGAGCAGTTCTTC	CASSKLAGGHNEQFF
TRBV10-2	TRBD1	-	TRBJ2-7	TGCGCCAGCAGTGAGTCGACAGGGGTTCGGGCCTCCTACGAGCAGTACTTC	CASSESTGVRASYEQYF
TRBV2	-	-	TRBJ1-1	TGTGCCAGCAGTTTCTCCGGGACGGCAATGAACACTGAAGCTTTCTTT	CASSFSGTAMNTEAFF
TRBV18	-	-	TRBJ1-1	TGTGCCAGCTCACCTTCTGAGGGTGTGGGCACTGAAGCTTTCTTT	CASSPSEGVGTEAFF
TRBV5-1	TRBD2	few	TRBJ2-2	TGCGCCAGCAGCTTGGCTAGCGGGGGGGCCGGGAACACCGGGGAGCTGTTTTTT	CASSLASGGAGNTGELFF
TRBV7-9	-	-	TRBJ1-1	TGTGCCAGCAGCCTCCCCCGAGGAGAGTACACTGAAGCTTTCTTT	CASSLPRGEYTEAFF
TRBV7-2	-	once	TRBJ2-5	TGTGCCAGCAGCTTAGTCGTGGGGGGACAAGAGACCCAGTACTTC	CASSLVVGGQETQYF
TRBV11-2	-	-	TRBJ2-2	TGTGCCAGCAGCCTAAGAGCTGGAGGGGGCGGGGAGCTGTTTTTT	CASSLRAGGGGELFF
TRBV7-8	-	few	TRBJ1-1	TGTGCCAGCAGCTCCCCTGGACAGCGGAACACTGAAGCTTTCTTT	CASSSPGQRNTEAFF
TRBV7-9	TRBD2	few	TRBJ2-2	TGTGCCAGCAGCAGCGGGGGTTTGAACACCGGGGAGCTGTTTTTT	CASSSGGLNTGELFF
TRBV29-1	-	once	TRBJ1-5	TGCAGCGTTGTGGGGGACGATCAGCCCCAGCATTTT	CSVVGDDQPQHF
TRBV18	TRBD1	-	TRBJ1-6	TGTGCCAGCTCACGACAGGGTTCGGGCTATAATTCACCCCTCCACTTT	CASSRQGSGYNSPLHF
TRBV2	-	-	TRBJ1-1	TGTGCCAGCACCAAGGGAACATGGGGGGACACTGAAGCTTTCTTT	CASTKGTWGDTEAFF
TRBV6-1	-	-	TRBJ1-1	TGTGCCAGCAAGGACCCGGACTTGAACACTGAAGCTTTCTTT	CASKDPDLNTEAFF
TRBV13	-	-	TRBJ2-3	TGTGCCAGCAGCCTAACCCCCACAGATACGCAGTATTTT	CASSLTPTDTQYF
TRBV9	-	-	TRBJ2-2	TGTGCCAGCAGCGTAGGTCAGGGAGTCACCGGGGAGCTGTTTTTT	CASSVGQGVTGELFF
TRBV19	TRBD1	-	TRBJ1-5	TGTGCCAGCAGCACAGGGGAGGGGTATACCAATCAGCCCCAGCATTTT	CASSTGEGYTNQPQHF
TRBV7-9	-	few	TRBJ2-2	TGTGCCGGCAACAGCCCCCAACCCACCGGGGAGCTGTTTTTT	CAGNSPQPTGELFF
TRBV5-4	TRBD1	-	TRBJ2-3	TGTGCCAGCAGCCCGGGACAGGGGGCGTTAGATACGCAGTATTTT	CASSPGQGALDTQYF
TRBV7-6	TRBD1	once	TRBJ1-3	TGTGCCAGCAGCCCGGGGACAGGGACTGGAAACACCATATATTTT	CASSPGTGTGNTIYF
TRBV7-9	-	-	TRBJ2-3	TGTGCCAGCAGCCCGCCGGGGGCGAAAGGTACGCAGTATTTT	CASSPPGAKGTQYF
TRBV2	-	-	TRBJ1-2	TGTGCCAGCAGTGAAGAGAATACCTATGGCTACACCTTC	CASSEENTYGYTF
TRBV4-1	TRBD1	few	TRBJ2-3	TGCGCCAGCAGCCAAGTGCACAGGGGGCCTGCCTTGTCTGGAGATACGCAGTATTTT	CASSQVHRGPALSGDTQYF
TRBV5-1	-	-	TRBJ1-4	TGCGCCAGCAGCTTGGTCCAGGAGTCGGAAAAACTGTTTTTT	CASSLVQESEKLFF
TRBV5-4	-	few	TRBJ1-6	TGTGCCAGCAGCACCCAGGAGGGCCATCTCCACTTT	CASSTQEGHLHF
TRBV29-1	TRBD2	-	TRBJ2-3	TGCAGCGCAACTAGCGGGGGGGCACATACGCAGTATTTT	CSATSGGAHTQYF
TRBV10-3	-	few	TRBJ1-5	TGTGCCCCGCTTAGGAATCAGCCCCAGCATTTT	CAPLRNQPQHF
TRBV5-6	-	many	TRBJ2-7	TGTGCCAGCAGCTACAGGGTTTCTTCCTACGAGCAGTACTTC	CASSYRVSSYEQYF
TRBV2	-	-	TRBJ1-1	TGTGCCAGCAGTGTATGGGGCCCGAACACTGAAGCTTTCTTT	CASSVWGPNTEAFF
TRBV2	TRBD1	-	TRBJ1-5	TGTGCCAGCAGTAGACAGGGGGCGAGGCAGCCCCAGCATTTT	CASSRQGARQPQHF
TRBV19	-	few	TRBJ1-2	TGTGCCAGTAGTATGTCAGGGAGAGGAGGCTACACCTTC	CASSMSGRGGYTF
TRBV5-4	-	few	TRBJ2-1	TGTGCCAGCAGCTTGGGTGGGCAGGGTAGATACAATGAGCAGTTCTTC	CASSLGGQGRYNEQFF
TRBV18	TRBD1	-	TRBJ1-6	TGTGCCAGCTCACCCGGGACAGGCGTCGGACCCCTCCACTTT	CASSPGTGVGPLHF
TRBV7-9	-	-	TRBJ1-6	TGTGCCAGCAGCTTACAGAATAATTCACCCCTCCACTTT	CASSLQNNSPLHF
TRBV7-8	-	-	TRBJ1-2	TGTGCCAGCAGCTCCTCCGGGGGGGGCGACCACCGAATTAACTATGGCTACACCTTC	CASSSSGGGDHRINYGYTF
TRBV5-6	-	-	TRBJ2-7	TGTGCCAGCAGCTTGGCATTGTGGGAACAGCAGTACTTC	CASSLALWEQQYF
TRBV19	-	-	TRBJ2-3	TGTGCCAGTAGTATAAGGGTCGGAGATACGCAGTATTTT	CASSIRVGDTQYF
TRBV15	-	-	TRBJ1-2	TGTGCCACCAGCAGAGATCGGGTAGGGGACCGTGGCTACACCTTC	CATSRDRVGDRGYTF
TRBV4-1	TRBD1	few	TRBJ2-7	TGCGCCAGCAGCCAAGCTTCGGGACAGGGGGCTTACGAGCAGTACTTC	CASSQASGQGAYEQYF
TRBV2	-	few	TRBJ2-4	TGTGCCAGCAGGCCCCCGGGATTACAAAACATTCAGTACTTC	CASRPPGLQNIQYF
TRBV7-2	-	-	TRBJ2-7	TGTGCCAGCAGCTTATCGGCCCGGGGGACCCAGGCCCTCTCCTACGAGCAGTACTTC	CASSLSARGTQALSYEQYF
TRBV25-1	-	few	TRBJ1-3	TGTGCCAGCAGTGAGAGGAGCCAGAGAAACACCATATATTTT	CASSERSQRNTIYF
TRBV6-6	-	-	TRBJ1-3	TGTGCCAGCAGTTACTCAGGGGGCTCTGGAAACACCATATATTTT	CASSYSGGSGNTIYF
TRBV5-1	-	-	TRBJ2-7	TGCGCCAGCAGCTTGGCCCCAGGGATCCCCTACGAGCAGTACTTC	CASSLAPGIPYEQYF
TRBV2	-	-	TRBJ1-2	TGTGCCAGCAGTGAAGCTGGGGCATATAACTATGGCTACACCTTC	CASSEAGAYNYGYTF
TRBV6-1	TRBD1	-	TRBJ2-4	TGTGCCAGCACCACGGGACAGGGGGAGGACATTCAGTACTTC	CASTTGQGEDIQYF
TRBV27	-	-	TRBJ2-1	TGTGCCAGCAGTCCAGCCTACAGTACCTACAATGAGCAGTTCTTC	CASSPAYSTYNEQFF
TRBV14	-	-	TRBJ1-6	TGTGCCAGCAGCCAGGGCGCCACCCTCCACTTT	CASSQGATLHF